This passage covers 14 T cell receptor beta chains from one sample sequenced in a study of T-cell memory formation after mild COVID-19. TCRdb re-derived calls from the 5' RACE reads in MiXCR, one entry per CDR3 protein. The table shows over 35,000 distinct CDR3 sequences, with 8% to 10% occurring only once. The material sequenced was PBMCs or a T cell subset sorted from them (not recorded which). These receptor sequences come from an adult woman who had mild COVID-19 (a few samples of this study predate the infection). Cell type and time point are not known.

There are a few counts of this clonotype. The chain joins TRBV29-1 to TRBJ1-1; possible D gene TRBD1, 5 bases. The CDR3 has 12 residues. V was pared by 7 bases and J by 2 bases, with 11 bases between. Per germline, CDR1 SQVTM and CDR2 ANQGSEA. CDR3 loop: CSARGVNTEAFF. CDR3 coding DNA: TGCAGCGCCCGGGGGGTTAACACTGAAGCTTTCTTT.

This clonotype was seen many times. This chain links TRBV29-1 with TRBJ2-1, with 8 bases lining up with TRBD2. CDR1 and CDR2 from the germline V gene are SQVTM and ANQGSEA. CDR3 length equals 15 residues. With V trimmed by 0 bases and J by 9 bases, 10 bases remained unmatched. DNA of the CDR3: TGCAGCGTTGAAGATTTCCAGCGGGAGTACGGTGAGCAGTTCTTC. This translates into CSVEDFQREYGEQFF.

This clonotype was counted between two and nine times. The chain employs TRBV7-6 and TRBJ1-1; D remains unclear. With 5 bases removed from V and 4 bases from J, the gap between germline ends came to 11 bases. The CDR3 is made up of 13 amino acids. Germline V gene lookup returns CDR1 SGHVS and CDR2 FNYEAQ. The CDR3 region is CASSLSRSTEAFF. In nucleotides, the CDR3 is TGTGCCAGCAGCCTCAGTCGGAGCACTGAAGCTTTCTTT.

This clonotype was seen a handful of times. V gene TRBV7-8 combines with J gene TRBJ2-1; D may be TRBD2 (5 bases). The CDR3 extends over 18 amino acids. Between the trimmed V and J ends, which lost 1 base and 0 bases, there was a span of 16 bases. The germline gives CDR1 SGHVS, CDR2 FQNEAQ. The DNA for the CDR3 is TGTGCCAGCAGCTTAGTAGCGCGCCAGACAAGCTCCTACAATGAGCAGTTCTTC. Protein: CASSLVARQTSSYNEQFF.

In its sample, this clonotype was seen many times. CDR3 DNA: TGTGCCAGCAGTGAGAGGAGGAAAGAGACCCAGTACTTC. Amino acid sequence: CASSERRKETQYF. This chain uses TRBV2 with TRBJ2-5; D possibly corresponds to TRBD2 (5 bases). Per the germline V gene, CDR1 is SNHLY and CDR2 is FYNNEI. This CDR3 contains 13 residues. V lost 3 bases and J lost 3, with 8 bases in between.

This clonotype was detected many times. The CDR3 coding sequence is TGTGCCAGCAGCCGCGACAGGGGCCCCTACGAGCAGTACTTC. It codes for CASSRDRGPYEQYF. V is TRBV7-6 and J is TRBJ2-7; the match to TRBD1 covers 8 bases. The CDR3 consists of 14 residues. Losses at the gene ends were 5 bases for V and 2 bases for J; bases not matched to a gene: 5. Germline values: CDR1 SGHVS, CDR2 FNYEAQ. The variable domain in full, with the rest retrieved from reference TRBV7-6 and TRBJ2-7, is GAGVSQSPRYKVTKRGQDVALRCDPISGHVSLYWYRQALGQGPEFLTYFNYEAQQDKSGLPNDRFSAERPEGSISTLTIQRTEQRDSAMYRCASSRDRGPYEQYFGPGTRLTVT.

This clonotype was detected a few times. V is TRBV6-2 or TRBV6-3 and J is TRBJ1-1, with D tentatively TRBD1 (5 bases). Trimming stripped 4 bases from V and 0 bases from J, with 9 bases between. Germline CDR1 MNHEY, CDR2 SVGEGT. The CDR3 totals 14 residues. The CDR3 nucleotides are TGTGCCAGCAGTTTTCAGGGATTGAACACTGAAGCTTTCTTT. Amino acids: CASSFQGLNTEAFF.

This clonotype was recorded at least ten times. CDR3: CASSSGLAGADTQYF. CDR3 sequence (DNA): TGTGCCAGCAGCTCCGGACTAGCGGGAGCAGATACGCAGTATTTT. This rearrangement joins TRBV7-9 to TRBJ2-3; 13 bases are a match to TRBD2. The CDR3 has 15 amino acids. With 4 bases clipped from V and 4 bases from J, the junction kept 2 bases outside the gene matches. The germline gives CDR1 SEHNR, CDR2 FQNEAQ (reference sequence).

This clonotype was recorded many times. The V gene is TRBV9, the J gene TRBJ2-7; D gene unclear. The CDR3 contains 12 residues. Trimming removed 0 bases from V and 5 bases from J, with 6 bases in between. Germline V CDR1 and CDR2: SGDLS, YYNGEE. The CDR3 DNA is TGTGCCAGCAGCGTAGGAGACAACGAGCAGTACTTC. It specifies CASSVGDNEQYF.

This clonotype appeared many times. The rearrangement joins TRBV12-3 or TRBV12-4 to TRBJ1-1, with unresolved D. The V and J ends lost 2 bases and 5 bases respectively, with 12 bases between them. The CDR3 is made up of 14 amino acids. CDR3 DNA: TGTGCCAGCAGTTTAAGGCGGTCCAAGACTGAAGCTTTCTTT. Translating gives CASSLRRSKTEAFF.

The CDR3 DNA follows: TGTGCCAGCAGCTCCGGAACAGGGACTGGGGCCAACGTCCTGACTTTC. It is translated as CASSSGTGTGANVLTF. This chain uses TRBV4-2 with TRBJ2-6, with D perhaps TRBD1 (6 bases). CDR3 length: 16 residues. Per the germline V gene, CDR1 is LGHNA and CDR2 is YNFKEQ. V was clipped by 5 bases and J by 2 bases, with 13 bases between them.

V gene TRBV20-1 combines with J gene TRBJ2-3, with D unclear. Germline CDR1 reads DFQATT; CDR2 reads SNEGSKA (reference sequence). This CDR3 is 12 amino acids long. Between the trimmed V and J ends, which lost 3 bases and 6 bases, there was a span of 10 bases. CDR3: CSASTGSDTQYF. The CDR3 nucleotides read TGCAGTGCTAGCACGGGCTCTGATACGCAGTATTTT.

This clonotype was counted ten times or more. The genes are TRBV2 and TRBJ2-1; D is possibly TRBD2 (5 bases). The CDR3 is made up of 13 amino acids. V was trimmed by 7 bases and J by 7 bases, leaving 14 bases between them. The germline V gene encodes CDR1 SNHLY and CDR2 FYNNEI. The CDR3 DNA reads TGTGCCAGCAAGCGAGCACGCGGGAATGAGCAGTTCTTC. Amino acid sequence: CASKRARGNEQFF.

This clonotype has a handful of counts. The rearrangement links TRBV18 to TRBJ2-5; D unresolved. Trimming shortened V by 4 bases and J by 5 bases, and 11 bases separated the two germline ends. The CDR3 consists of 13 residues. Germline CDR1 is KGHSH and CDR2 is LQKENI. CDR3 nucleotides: TGTGCCAGCTCACGATATACAAGCGAGACCCAGTACTTC. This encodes CASSRYTSETQYF.